These 17 T cell receptor beta chains came from one sample sequenced in a study of cytomegalovirus exposure and HLA in healthy donors. It was with 60 Vbeta and 13 Jbeta primers that the PCR ran. Libraries were prepared by immunoSEQ multiplex PCR; TCRdb keeps only in-frame clonotypes and omits some of them. This repertoire includes roughly 100,000 clones. What was sequenced was PBMCs. These receptors originate from a man aged 45-65 years in good health and CMV-seropositive.

The rearrangement joins TRBV7-8 to TRBJ1-1; possible D gene TRBD1, 5 bases. Trimming pared 6 bases from V and 2 bases from J, leaving 10 bases between. Germline CDR1 reads SGHVS; CDR2 reads FQNEAQ. The length of the CDR3 is 13 residues. The CDR3 protein is CASSSGHNTEAFF. CDR3 in DNA: TGTGCCAGCAGTTCCGGACACAACACTGAAGCTTTCTTT.

The chain carries TRBV4-2 and TRBJ1-5; 9 positions match TRBD1. V dropped 4 bases and J dropped 4; count of bases not matched to a gene: 8. Per germline, CDR1 LGHNA and CDR2 YNFKEQ. There are 16 residues in the CDR3. CDR3 sequence (DNA): TGTGCCAGCAGCCGAGATAAAGACAGGGGGAATCAGCCCCAGCATTTT. This encodes CASSRDKDRGNQPQHF.

The chain couples TRBV6-5 to TRBJ1-2, with 7 bases that match TRBD1. V lost 5 bases, J lost 4 bases, and 4 bases stayed unmatched. CDR3 size: 13 residues. Per germline, CDR1 MNHEY and CDR2 SVGAGI. Here the CDR3 DNA reads TGTGCCAGCAGTCCCTGGACAGGCTATGGCTACACCTTC. Encoded protein: CASSPWTGYGYTF.

This chain joins TRBV28 and TRBJ2-7; 10 bases map to TRBD1. The CDR3 spans 15 residues. V trimming: 3 bases; J trimming: 3 bases; junction bases outside the gene matches: 5. CDR1 is MDHEN and CDR2 is SYDVKM in the germline V gene. The CDR3 region has the DNA TGTGCCAGCAGTTTGGGGGACAGGGGAGTCTACGAGCAGTACGTC. This codes for CASSLGDRGVYEQYV.

The chain uses TRBV6-5 and TRBJ2-5, with D unresolved. Per germline, CDR1 MNHEY and CDR2 SVGAGI. The CDR3 sequence is 13 residues long. V gave up 2 bases and J gave up 2 bases, with 6 bases separating them. CDR3 in DNA: TGTGCCAGCAGTTACCTAAAACAAGAGACCCAGTACTTC. It specifies CASSYLKQETQYF.

The J gene is TRBJ2-7, the V gene TRBV27; 10 positions match TRBD2. The germline V gene has CDR1 MNHEY and CDR2 SMNVEV (reference sequence). The CDR3 runs 16 residues. V was pared by 1 base and J by 6 bases, with 9 bases of the junction left unmatched. The CDR3 DNA is TGTGCCAGCAGTTTATACGGAGCGGGAGGGCGGCGCGAGCAGTACTTC. Protein: CASSLYGAGGRREQYF.

This chain connects TRBV2 to TRBJ1-1, with a possible D match to TRBD1 (5 bases). V was pared by 6 bases and J by 11 bases, with 13 bases between. This CDR3 has 11 residues. Germline CDR1 is SNHLY and CDR2 is FYNNEI. As DNA, the CDR3 is TGTGCCAGCAGGTTGGGGGGGACCGCTTTCTTT. Its translation: CASRLGGTAFF.

The chain couples TRBV28 to TRBJ1-2; 10 nucleotides line up with TRBD1. Germline V gene lookup returns CDR1 MDHEN and CDR2 SYDVKM. The CDR3 totals 15 residues. V lost 6 bases to trimming and J lost 4 bases; unmatched junction nucleotides: 8. CDR3 loop: CASSSDRGRAYGYTF. As DNA, the CDR3 is TGTGCCAGCAGCTCCGACAGGGGGCGTGCCTATGGCTACACCTTC.

This chain connects TRBV6-6 to TRBJ2-5, with a possible D match to TRBD1 (5 bases). Germline CDR1 reads MNHNY; CDR2 reads SVGAGI (reference sequence). This CDR3 comprises 15 residues. Trimming pared 6 bases from V and 5 bases from J, leaving 19 bases between. CDR3 amino acids: CASSPPAGHKETQYF. The CDR3 DNA sequence: TGTGCCAGCAGCCCCCCGGCCGGACACAAGGAGACCCAGTACTTC.

The gene calls are TRBV6-6 and TRBJ1-5, with D hard to call. Trimming removed 5 bases at V and 6 bases at J, with 8 bases between. This CDR3 contains 12 residues. CDR1 and CDR2 from the germline V gene are MNHNY and SVGAGI (reference sequence). The CDR3 is CASSLPGQPQHF. The CDR3 bases are TGTGCCAGCAGTCTGCCCGGTCAGCCCCAGCATTTT.

The genes are TRBV7-8 and TRBJ2-6; D possibly corresponds to TRBD2 (7 bases). Germline CDR1 is SGHVS and CDR2 is FQNEAQ. CDR3 size: 19 residues. Trimming cost V 5 bases and J 2 bases, with 22 bases left between them. As DNA, the CDR3 is TGTGCCAGCAGCCGCTACAGCGGGACACAACGCCCTGGGGCCAACGTCCTGACTTTC. As protein: CASSRYSGTQRPGANVLTF.

The chain employs TRBV6-1 and TRBJ2-1; 8 bases are a match to TRBD2. Germline V lookup: CDR1 MNHNS, CDR2 SASEGT. The CDR3 is 13 residues long. V dropped 4 bases and J dropped 9; count of bases not matched to a gene: 5. The CDR3 reads CASSASGWGEQFF. DNA for the CDR3: TGTGCCAGCAGTGCTAGCGGGTGGGGTGAGCAGTTCTTC.

The J gene is TRBJ2-7, the V gene TRBV6-6; possible D gene TRBD1, 6 bases. Between the trimmed V and J ends, which lost 4 bases and 2 bases, there was a span of 12 bases. Germline loops: CDR1 MNHNY, CDR2 SVGAGI (reference sequence). This CDR3 region has 14 residues. The CDR3 protein is CASSFDRRTYEQYF. CDR3 DNA: TGTGCCAGCAGTTTTGACAGGCGAACCTACGAGCAGTACTTC.

This sequence joins TRBV5-1 and TRBJ1-1, with D unclear. Germline CDR1 and CDR2: SGHRS and YFSETQ. V gave up 0 bases and J gave up 4 bases, with 7 bases separating them. The CDR3 sequence is 13 residues long. CDR3 sequence (DNA): TGCGCCAGCAGCTTGGTGAGTGGCACTGAAGCTTTCTTT. Its protein product is CASSLVSGTEAFF.

The genes are TRBV2 and TRBJ1-5; D remains ambiguous. The CDR3 consists of 15 residues. V lost 2 bases and J 9 bases, leaving 17 bases between the germline ends. Germline assignment: CDR1 SNHLY and CDR2 FYNNEI. CDR3 residues: CASSELVARAAPQHF. Here the CDR3 DNA reads TGTGCCAGCAGTGAACTAGTGGCACGAGCGGCGCCCCAGCATTTT.

The chain recombines TRBV30 with TRBJ1-4, with D possibly matching TRBD1 (5 bases). Germline values: CDR1 GTSNPN, CDR2 SVGIG (reference sequence). Trimming cost V 4 bases and J 4 bases, with 10 bases left between them. The CDR3 spans 13 residues. CDR3 amino acids: CAWKQDLNEKLFF. The CDR3 coding sequence is TGTGCCTGGAAACAGGATCTTAATGAAAAACTGTTTTTT.

This rearrangement joins TRBV6-6 to TRBJ2-3; TRBD2 matches 10 bases. Germline values: CDR1 MNHNY, CDR2 SVGAGI (reference sequence). This CDR3 is built from 16 residues. V was pared by 2 bases and J by 1 base, with 3 bases of the junction left unmatched. The CDR3 reads CASSYLGTSGTDTQYF. The DNA for the CDR3 is TGTGCCAGCAGTTACCTTGGGACTAGCGGCACAGATACGCAGTATTTT.